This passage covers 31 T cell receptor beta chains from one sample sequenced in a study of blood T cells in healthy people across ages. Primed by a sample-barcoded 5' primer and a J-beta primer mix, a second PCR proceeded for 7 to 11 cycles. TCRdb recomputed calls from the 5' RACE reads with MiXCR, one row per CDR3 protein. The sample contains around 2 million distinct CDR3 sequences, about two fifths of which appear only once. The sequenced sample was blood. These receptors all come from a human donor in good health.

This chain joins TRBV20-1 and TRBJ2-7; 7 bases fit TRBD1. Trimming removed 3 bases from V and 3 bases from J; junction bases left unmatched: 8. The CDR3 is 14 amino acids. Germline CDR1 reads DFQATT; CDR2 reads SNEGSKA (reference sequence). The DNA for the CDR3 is TGCAGTGCTAGGGGTCAAACAGGGGACTACGAGCAGTACTTC. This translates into CSARGQTGDYEQYF.

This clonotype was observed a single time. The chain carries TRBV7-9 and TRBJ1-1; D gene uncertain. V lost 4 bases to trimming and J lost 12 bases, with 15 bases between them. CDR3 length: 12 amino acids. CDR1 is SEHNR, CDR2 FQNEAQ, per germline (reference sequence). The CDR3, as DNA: TGTGCCAGCAGCTCCCCTGGTTTGAGGACTTTCTTT. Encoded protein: CASSSPGLRTFF.

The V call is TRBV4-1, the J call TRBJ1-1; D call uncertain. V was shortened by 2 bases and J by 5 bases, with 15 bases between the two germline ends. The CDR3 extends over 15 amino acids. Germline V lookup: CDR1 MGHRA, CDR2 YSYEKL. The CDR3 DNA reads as TGCGCCAGCAGCCAAATGGATTGGGGTAGGACTGAAGCTTTCTTT. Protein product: CASSQMDWGRTEAFF.

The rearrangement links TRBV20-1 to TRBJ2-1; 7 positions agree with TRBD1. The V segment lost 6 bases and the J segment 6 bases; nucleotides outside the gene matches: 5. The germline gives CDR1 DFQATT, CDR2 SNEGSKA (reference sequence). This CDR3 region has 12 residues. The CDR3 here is CSASYRGNEQFF. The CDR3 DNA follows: TGCAGTGCAAGCTACAGGGGCAATGAGCAGTTCTTC.

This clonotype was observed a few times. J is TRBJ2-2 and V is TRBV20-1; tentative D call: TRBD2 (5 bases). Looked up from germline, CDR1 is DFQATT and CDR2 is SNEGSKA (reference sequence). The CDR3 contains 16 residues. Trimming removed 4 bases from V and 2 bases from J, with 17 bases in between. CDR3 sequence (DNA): TGCAGTGCTATGGGAGCCGTGGTATCAAACACCGGGGAGCTGTTTTTT. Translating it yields CSAMGAVVSNTGELFF.

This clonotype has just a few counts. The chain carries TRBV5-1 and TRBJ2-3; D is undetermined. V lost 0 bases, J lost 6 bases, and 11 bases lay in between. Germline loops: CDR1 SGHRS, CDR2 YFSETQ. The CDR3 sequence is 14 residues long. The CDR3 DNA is TGCGCCAGCAGCTTGGAACATCATAGGGATACGCAGTATTTT. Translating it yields CASSLEHHRDTQYF.

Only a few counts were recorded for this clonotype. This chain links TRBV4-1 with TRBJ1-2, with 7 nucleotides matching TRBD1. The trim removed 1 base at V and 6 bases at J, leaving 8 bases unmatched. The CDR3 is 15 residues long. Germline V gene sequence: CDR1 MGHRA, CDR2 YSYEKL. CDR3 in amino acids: CASSQGGQRLDGYTF. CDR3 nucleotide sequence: TGCGCCAGCAGCCAAGGGGGACAGCGTCTCGATGGCTACACCTTC.

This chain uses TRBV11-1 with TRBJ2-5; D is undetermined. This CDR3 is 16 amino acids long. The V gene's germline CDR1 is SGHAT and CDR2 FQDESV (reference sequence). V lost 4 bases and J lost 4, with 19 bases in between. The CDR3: CASSSRLSWVAETQYF. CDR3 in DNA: TGTGCCAGCAGCTCCCGTCTTTCTTGGGTGGCAGAGACCCAGTACTTC.

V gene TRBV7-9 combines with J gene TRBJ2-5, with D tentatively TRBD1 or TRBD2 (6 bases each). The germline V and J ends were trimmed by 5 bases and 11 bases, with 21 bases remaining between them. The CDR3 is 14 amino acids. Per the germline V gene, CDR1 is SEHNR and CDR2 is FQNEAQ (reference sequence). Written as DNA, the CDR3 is TGTGCCAGCAGCGAGCCGGGACGGGGGCAGCGACAGTACTTC. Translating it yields CASSEPGRGQRQYF.

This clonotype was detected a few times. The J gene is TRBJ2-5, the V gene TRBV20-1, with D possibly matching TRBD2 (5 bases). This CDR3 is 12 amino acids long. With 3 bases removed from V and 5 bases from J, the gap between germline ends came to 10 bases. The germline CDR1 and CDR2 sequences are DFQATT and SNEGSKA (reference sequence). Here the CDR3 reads CSARGVTETQYF. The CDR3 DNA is TGCAGTGCTAGGGGAGTAACGGAGACCCAGTACTTC.

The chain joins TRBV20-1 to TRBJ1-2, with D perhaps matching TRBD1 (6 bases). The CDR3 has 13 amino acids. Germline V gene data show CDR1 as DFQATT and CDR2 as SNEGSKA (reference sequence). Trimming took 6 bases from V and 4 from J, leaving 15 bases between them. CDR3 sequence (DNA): TGCAGTGCCCTTGTTACAGGGATCTATGGCTACACCTTC. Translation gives CSALVTGIYGYTF.

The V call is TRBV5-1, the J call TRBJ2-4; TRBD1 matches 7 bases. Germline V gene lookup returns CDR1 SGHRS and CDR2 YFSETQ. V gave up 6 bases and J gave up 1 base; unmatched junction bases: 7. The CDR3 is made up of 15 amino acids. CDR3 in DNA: TGCGCCAGCACACCTGACAGGGCGGCCAAAAACATTCAGTACTTC. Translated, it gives CASTPDRAAKNIQYF.

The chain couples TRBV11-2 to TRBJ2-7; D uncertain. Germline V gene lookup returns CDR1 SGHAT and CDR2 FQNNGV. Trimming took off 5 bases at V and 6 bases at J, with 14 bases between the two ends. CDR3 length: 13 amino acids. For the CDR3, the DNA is TGTGCCAGCAGCCCCATCCAGGCAGGCGAGCAGTACTTC. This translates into CASSPIQAGEQYF.

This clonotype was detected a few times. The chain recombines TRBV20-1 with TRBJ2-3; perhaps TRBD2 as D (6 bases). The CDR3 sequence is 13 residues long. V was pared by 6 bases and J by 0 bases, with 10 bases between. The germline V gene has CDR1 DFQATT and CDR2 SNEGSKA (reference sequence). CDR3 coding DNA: TGCAGTGCGGCGGGACTCAGCACAGATACGCAGTATTTT. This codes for CSAAGLSTDTQYF.

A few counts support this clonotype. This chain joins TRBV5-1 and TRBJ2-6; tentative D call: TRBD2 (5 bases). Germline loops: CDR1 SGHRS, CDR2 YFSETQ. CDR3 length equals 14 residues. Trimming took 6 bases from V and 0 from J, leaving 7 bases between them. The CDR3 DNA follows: TGCGCCAGCATGGGGAGCTCTGGGGCCAACGTCCTGACTTTC. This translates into CASMGSSGANVLTF. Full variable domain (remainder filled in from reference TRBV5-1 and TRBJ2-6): KAGVTQTPRYLIKTRGQQVTLSCSPISGHRSVSWYQQTPGQGLQFLFEYFSETQRNKGNFPGRFSGRQFSNSRSEMNVSTLELGDSALYLCASMGSSGANVLTFGAGSRLTVL.

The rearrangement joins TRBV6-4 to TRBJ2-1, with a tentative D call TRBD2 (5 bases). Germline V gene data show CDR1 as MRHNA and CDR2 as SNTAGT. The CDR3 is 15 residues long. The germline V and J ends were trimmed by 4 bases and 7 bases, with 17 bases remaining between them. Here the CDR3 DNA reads TGTGCCAGCAGTGCCGGGATTTCACGGGTGAATGAGCAGTTCTTC. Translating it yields CASSAGISRVNEQFF.

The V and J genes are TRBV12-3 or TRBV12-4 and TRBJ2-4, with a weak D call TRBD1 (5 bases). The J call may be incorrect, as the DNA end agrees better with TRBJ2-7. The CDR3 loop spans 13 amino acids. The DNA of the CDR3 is TGTGCCAGCAGTCGGAGACAGAACTACGAGCAGTACTTC. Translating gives CASSRRQNYEQYF.

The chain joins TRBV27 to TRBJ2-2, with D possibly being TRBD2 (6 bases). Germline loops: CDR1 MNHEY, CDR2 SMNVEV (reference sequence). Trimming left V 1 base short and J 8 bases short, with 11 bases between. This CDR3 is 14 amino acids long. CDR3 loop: CASSLYTSRGELFF. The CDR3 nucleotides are TGTGCCAGCAGTTTATATACTAGCCGGGGGGAGCTGTTTTTT.

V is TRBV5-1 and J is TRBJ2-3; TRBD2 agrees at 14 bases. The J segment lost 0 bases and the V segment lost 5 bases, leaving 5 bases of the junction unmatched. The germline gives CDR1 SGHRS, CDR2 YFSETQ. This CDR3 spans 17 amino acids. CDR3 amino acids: CASRRTSGGLSTDTQYF. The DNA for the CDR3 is TGCGCCAGCAGGCGGACTAGCGGGGGGCTCAGCACAGATACGCAGTATTTT.

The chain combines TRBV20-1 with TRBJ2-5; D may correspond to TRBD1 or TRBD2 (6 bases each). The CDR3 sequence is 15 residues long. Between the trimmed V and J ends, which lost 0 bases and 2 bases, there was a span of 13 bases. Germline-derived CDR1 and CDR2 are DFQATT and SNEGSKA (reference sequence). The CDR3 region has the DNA TGCAGTGCTAGAGAAAAGGGGGGATCACAAGAGACCCAGTACTTC. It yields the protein CSAREKGGSQETQYF.

CDR3 nucleotide sequence: TGTGCCAGCAGCTTAGGACCTGGGGCAGGGGGTTATGAGCAGTTCTTC. Amino acids: CASSLGPGAGGYEQFF. The rearrangement links TRBV7-2 to TRBJ2-1; 7 bases map to TRBD1. The V segment lost 1 base and the J segment 8 bases; nucleotides outside the gene matches: 11. Germline V gene lookup returns CDR1 SGHTA and CDR2 FQGNSA. The CDR3 loop spans 16 amino acids.

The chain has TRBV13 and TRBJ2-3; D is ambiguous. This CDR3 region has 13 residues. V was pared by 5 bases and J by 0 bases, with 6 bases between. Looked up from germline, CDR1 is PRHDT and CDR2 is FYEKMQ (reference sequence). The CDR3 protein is CASSNYSTDTQYF. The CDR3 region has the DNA TGTGCCAGCAGCAACTATAGCACAGATACGCAGTATTTT.

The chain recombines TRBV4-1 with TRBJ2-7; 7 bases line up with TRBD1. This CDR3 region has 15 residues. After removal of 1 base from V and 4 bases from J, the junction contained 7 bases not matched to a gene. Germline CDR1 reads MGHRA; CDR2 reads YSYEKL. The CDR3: CASSQVRGLIYEQYF. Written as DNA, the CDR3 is TGCGCCAGCAGCCAAGTTAGGGGGCTCATTTACGAGCAGTACTTC.

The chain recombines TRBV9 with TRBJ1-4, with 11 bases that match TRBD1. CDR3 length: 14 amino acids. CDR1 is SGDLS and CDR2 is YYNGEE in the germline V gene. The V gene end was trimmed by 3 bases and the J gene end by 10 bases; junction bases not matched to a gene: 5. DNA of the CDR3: TGTGCCAGCAGCGATACCGGGACAGGGGGAAAACTGTTTTTT. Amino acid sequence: CASSDTGTGGKLFF.

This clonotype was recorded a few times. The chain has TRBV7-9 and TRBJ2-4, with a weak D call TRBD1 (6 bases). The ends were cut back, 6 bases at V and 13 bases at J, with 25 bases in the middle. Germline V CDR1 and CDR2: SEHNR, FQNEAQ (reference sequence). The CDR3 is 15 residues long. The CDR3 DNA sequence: TGTGCCAGCAGTGGTCTTGGGACACCCACCTACGGGCAGTACTTC. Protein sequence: CASSGLGTPTYGQYF.

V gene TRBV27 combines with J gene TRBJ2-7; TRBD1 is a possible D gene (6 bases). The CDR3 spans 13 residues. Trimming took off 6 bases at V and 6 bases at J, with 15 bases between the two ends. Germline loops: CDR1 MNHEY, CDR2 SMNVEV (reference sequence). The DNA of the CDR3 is TGTGCCAGCAGGTCGACAGGTATTCTCGAGCAGTACTTC. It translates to CASRSTGILEQYF.

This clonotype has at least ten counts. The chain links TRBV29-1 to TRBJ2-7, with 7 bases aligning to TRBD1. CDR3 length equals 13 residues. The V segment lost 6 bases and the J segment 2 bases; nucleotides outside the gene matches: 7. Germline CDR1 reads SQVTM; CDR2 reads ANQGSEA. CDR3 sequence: CSVGTVVTYEQYF. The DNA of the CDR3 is TGCAGCGTAGGGACAGTGGTTACCTACGAGCAGTACTTC.

CDR3 sequence reads: CATSDSDTAGRGYTF. The CDR3 nucleotides are TGTGCCACCAGTGACTCCGACACGGCTGGTAGGGGCTACACCTTC. The chain has TRBV24-1 and TRBJ1-2; unclear D gene. V was shortened by 4 bases and J by 8 bases, with 19 bases between the two germline ends. Per the germline V gene, CDR1 is KGHDR and CDR2 is SFDVKD. The CDR3 sequence is 15 residues long.

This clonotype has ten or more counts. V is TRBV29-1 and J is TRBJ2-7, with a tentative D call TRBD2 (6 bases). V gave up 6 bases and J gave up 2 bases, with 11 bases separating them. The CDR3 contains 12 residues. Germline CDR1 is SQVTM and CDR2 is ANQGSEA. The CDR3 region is CSVRDFTYEQYF. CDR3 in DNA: TGCAGCGTCCGGGACTTCACCTACGAGCAGTACTTC.

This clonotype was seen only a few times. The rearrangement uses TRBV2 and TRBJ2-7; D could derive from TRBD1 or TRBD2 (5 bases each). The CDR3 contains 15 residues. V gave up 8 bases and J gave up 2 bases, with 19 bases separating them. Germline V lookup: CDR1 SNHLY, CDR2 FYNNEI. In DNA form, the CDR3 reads TGTGCCAGCTATAGACCCGGGACGGACGCCTACGAGCAGTACTTC. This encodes CASYRPGTDAYEQYF.

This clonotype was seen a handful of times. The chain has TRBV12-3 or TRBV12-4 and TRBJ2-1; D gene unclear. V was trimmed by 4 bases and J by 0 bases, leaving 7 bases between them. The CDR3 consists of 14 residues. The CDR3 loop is CASSWASSYNEQFF. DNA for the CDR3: TGTGCCAGCAGTTGGGCGAGCTCCTACAATGAGCAGTTCTTC.